The 10 T cell receptor beta chains listed next were all sequenced from one sample in a study of OX40 agonist ivuxolimab in advanced cancers. This table comes from immunoSEQ multiplex PCR, and its TCRdb copy is limited to in-frame clones, with some not included. The sample has some 39,000 clones, approximately 90% seen once. The material was CD4+ or CD8+ T cells sorted from blood, obtained in a trial of the OX40 agonist ivuxolimab. The origin of the receptors is an adult with an advanced solid tumor such as melanoma, head and neck, liver or kidney cancer.

The chain links TRBV7-2 to TRBJ1-4; unclear D gene. CDR1 is SGHTA, CDR2 FQGNSA, per germline. The CDR3 has 16 residues. V shed 1 base and J shed 0 bases, with 9 bases lying between them. The CDR3 DNA sequence: TGTGCCAGCAGCTTAGGGGCGGGGTCAACTAATGAAAAACTGTTTTTT. As protein: CASSLGAGSTNEKLFF.

This chain links TRBV5-5 with TRBJ2-5; D is ambiguous. V was pared by 4 bases and J by 5 bases, with 12 bases between. From germline, CDR1 is SGHKS and CDR2 YYEKEE (reference sequence). This CDR3 contains 13 residues. The CDR3 DNA is TGTGCCAGCAGCCCCCGCTTGTGGGAGACCCAGTACTTC. Protein sequence: CASSPRLWETQYF.

The chain links TRBV18 to TRBJ2-1; 10 nucleotides align to TRBD2. V trimming: 4 bases; J trimming: 8 bases; junction bases outside the gene matches: 2. Germline CDR1 reads KGHSH; CDR2 reads LQKENI. The CDR3 is made up of 13 amino acids. CDR3 nucleotides: TGTGCCAGCTCACAGCGGGAGGGCGATGAGCAGTTCTTC. Translating gives CASSQREGDEQFF.

The chain combines TRBV6-5 with TRBJ2-7; D remains unclear. Trimming took 0 bases from V and 1 from J, leaving 7 bases between them. The CDR3 is 14 residues long. Germline loops: CDR1 MNHEY, CDR2 SVGAGI. Here the CDR3 reads CASSYSSGSYEQYF. The CDR3 region has the DNA TGTGCCAGCAGTTACTCGTCCGGATCCTACGAGCAGTACTTC.

This clone has just one count. The CDR3 sequence is CASSLFQLASGRMSDTQYF. The CDR3, as DNA: TGTGCCAGCAGCCTTTTTCAGTTGGCTAGCGGGAGGATGTCAGATACGCAGTATTTT. The rearrangement uses TRBV7-8 and TRBJ2-3; TRBD2 agrees at 11 bases. The CDR3 length is 19 residues. From germline, CDR1 is SGHVS and CDR2 FQNEAQ. Trimming took 5 bases from V and 4 from J; bases not matched to a gene: 17.

This chain uses TRBV19 with TRBJ1-1; D gene uncertain. Germline CDR1 reads LNHDA; CDR2 reads SQIVND (reference sequence). The CDR3 is made up of 19 amino acids. V was shortened by 5 bases and J by 3 bases, with 28 bases between the two germline ends. The CDR3 loop is CASSSPPAGLGVGHTEAFF. The CDR3, as DNA: TGTGCCAGTAGTTCGCCCCCCGCGGGCCTCGGAGTCGGTCACACTGAAGCTTTCTTT. The variable domain in full, with the rest retrieved from reference TRBV19 and TRBJ1-1, is DGGITQSPKYLFRKEGQNVTLSCEQNLNHDAMYWYRQDPGQGLRLIYYSQIVNDFQKGDIAEGYSVSREKKESFPLTVTSAQKNPTAFYLCASSSPPAGLGVGHTEAFFGQGTRLTVV.

The rearrangement links TRBV11-2 to TRBJ2-1; 10 bases align to TRBD2. The germline V gene encodes CDR1 SGHAT and CDR2 FQNNGV. With 5 bases clipped from V and 9 bases from J, the junction kept 10 bases outside the gene matches. The CDR3 contains 15 residues. Written as DNA, the CDR3 is TGTGCCAGCAGCGGGCGGGCTAGCGGGAGTCGTGAGCAGTTCTTC. Residues: CASSGRASGSREQFF.

This clone occurred once. The V gene is TRBV10-3, the J gene TRBJ2-5; D not resolved. Germline V lookup: CDR1 ENHRY, CDR2 SYGVKD. The CDR3 runs to 12 residues. Deletions cut 8 bases from V and 1 base from J, with 8 bases between. The DNA for the CDR3 is TGTGCCATCGGGGATATCCAAGAGACCCAGTACTTC. It translates to CAIGDIQETQYF.

The chain is built from TRBV2 and TRBJ1-2, with D maybe TRBD1 (5 bases). Deletions cut 5 bases from V and 6 bases from J, with 13 bases between. This CDR3 is built from 13 residues. In germline, CDR1 is SNHLY, CDR2 FYNNEI. CDR3 region: CASSREAGHGYTF. The CDR3, as DNA: TGTGCCAGCAGTCGAGAGGCAGGGCATGGCTACACCTTC.

V is TRBV10-2 and J is TRBJ2-3; 12 bases line up with TRBD2. This CDR3 spans 16 amino acids. V trimming: 6 bases; J trimming: 4 bases; junction bases outside the gene matches: 8. The germline V gene has CDR1 WSHSY and CDR2 SAAADI. In DNA form, the CDR3 reads TGCGCCAGCAGGGATAGACTAGCGGGAGCCGCAGATACGCAGTATTTT. Amino acid sequence: CASRDRLAGAADTQYF.